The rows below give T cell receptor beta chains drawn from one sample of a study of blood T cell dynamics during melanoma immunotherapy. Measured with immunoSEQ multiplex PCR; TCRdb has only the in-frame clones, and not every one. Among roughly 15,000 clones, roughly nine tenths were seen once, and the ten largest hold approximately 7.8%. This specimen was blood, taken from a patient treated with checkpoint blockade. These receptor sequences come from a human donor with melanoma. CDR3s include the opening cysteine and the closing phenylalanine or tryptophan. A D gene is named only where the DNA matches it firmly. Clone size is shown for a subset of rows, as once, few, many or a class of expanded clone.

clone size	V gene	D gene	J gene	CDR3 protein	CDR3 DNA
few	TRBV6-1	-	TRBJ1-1	CASRASWSSEAFF	TGTGCCAGCAGAGCATCGTGGTCCTCTGAAGCTTTCTTT
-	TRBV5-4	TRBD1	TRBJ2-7	CASSWGTESSYEQYF	TGTGCCAGCAGCTGGGGGACAGAGAGCTCCTACGAGCAGTACTTC
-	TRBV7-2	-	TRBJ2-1	CASSWDRYNEQFF	TGTGCCAGCAGCTGGGACCGATACAATGAGCAGTTCTTC
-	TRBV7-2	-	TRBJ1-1	CASSLSLNTEAFF	TGTGCCAGCAGCTTATCACTGAACACTGAAGCTTTCTTT
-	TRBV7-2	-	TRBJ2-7	CASSSQSGTSFYEQYF	TGTGCCAGCAGCTCCCAGTCCGGGACTTCCTTCTACGAGCAGTACTTC
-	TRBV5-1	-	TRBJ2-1	CASSVTAYNEQFF	TGCGCCAGCAGCGTGACAGCATACAATGAGCAGTTCTTC
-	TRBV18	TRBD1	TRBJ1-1	CASSRGQGEAFF	TGTGCCAGCTCACGAGGACAGGGTGAAGCTTTCTTT
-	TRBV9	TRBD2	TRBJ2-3	CASSLGLAGGPTDTQYF	TGTGCCAGCAGCCTTGGACTAGCGGGAGGGCCCACAGATACGCAGTATTTT
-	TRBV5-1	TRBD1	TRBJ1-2	CASSSTGGYGYTF	TGCGCCAGCAGCTCCACAGGGGGTTATGGCTACACCTTC
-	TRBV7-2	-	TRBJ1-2	CASSWMFSGYTF	TGTGCCAGCAGCTGGATGTTTAGTGGCTACACCTTC
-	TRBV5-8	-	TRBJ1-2	CASRGRDGYYGYTF	TGTGCCAGCAGGGGACGGGACGGATACTATGGCTACACCTTC
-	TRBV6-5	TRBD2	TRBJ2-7	CASSTPTSGTYEQYF	TGTGCCAGCAGTACGCCGACTAGCGGGACTTACGAGCAGTACTTC
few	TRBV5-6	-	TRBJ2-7	CASSLFGSYEQYF	TGTGCCAGCAGCTTGTTCGGCTCCTACGAGCAGTACTTC
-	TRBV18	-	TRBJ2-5	CASSPRRGETQYF	TGTGCCAGCTCACCACGGAGGGGGGAGACCCAGTACTTC
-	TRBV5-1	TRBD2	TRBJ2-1	CASSSGLAGSSYNEQFF	TGCGCCAGCAGCTCGGGACTAGCGGGTAGCTCCTACAATGAGCAGTTCTTC
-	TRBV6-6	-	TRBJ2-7	CASSYGQGRTYEQYF	TGTGCCAGCAGTTACGGCCAGGGGCGAACCTACGAGCAGTACTTC
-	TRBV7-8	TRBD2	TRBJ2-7	CASSSEGLAGSYEQYF	TGTGCCAGCAGCTCCGAGGGACTAGCGGGATCGTACGAGCAGTACTTC
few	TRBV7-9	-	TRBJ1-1	CASTLPGRTSEAFF	TGTGCCAGCACCTTGCCAGGGAGAACCTCCGAAGCTTTCTTT
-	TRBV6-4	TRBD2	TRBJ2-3	CASSDGLAGGTDTQYF	TGTGCCAGCAGTGACGGGCTAGCGGGAGGTACAGATACGCAGTATTTT
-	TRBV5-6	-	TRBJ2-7	CASSSPYEQYF	TGTGCCAGCAGCTCACCCTACGAGCAGTACTTC
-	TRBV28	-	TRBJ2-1	CASAGTSYNEQFF	TGTGCCAGCGCAGGGACCTCCTACAATGAGCAGTTCTTC
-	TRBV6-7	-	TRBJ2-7	CASSIPRCSLGEQYF	TGTGCCAGCAGTATCCCCCGGTGTAGTTTAGGAGAGCAGTACTTC
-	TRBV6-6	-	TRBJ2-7	CASRDTGEAYEQYF	TGTGCCAGCAGAGACACAGGGGAGGCCTACGAGCAGTACTTC
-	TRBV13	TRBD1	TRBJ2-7	CASSPLGTGRYEQYF	TGTGCCAGCAGCCCTCTGGGGACAGGGCGATACGAGCAGTACTTC
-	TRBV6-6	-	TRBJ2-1	CASSYSETGNEQFF	TGTGCCAGCAGTTACTCAGAGACCGGCAATGAGCAGTTCTTC
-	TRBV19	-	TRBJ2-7	CARPNRGPIYEQYF	TGTGCCAGACCCAATCGGGGCCCGATCTACGAGCAGTACTTC
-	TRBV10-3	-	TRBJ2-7	CATQDREGSYEQYF	TGTGCCACTCAGGACAGGGAGGGTTCCTACGAGCAGTACTTC
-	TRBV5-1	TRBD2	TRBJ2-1	CASSPGPLAGESYNEQFF	TGCGCCAGCAGCCCCGGCCCCCTAGCGGGAGAAAGTTACAATGAGCAGTTCTTC
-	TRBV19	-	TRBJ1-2	CASFSPSKPRNYGYTF	TGTGCCAGTTTCAGTCCCAGTAAGCCCAGGAACTATGGCTACACCTTC
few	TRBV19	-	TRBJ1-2	CASRGSLNYGYTF	TGTGCCAGTCGAGGATCGCTTAACTATGGCTACACCTTC
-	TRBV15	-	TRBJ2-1	CATQGSYNEQFF	TGTGCCACCCAAGGCTCCTACAATGAGCAGTTCTTC
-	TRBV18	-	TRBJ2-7	CASSPFTGQTVYEQYF	TGTGCCAGCTCACCTTTTACAGGACAGACAGTATACGAGCAGTACTTC
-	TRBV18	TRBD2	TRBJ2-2	CASSPQAGADTGELFF	TGTGCCAGCTCACCCCAGGCGGGAGCGGACACCGGGGAGCTGTTTTTT
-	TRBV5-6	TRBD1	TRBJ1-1	CASSLTGGQNTEAFF	TGTGCCAGCAGCTTGACAGGGGGACAGAACACTGAAGCTTTCTTT
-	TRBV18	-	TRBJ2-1	CASSRGAYNEQFF	TGTGCCAGCTCGCGGGGCGCCTACAATGAGCAGTTCTTC
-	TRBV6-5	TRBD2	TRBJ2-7	CASSYSYSGSNEQYF	TGTGCCAGCAGTTACTCGTACAGCGGGAGTAACGAGCAGTACTTC
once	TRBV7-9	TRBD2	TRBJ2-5	CASSPRTSGVQETQYF	TGTGCCAGCAGCCCCCGGACTAGCGGAGTCCAAGAGACCCAGTACTTC
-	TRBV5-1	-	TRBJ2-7	CASSSRGGAYEQYF	TGCGCCAGCAGCTCCAGGGGGGGAGCCTACGAGCAGTACTTC
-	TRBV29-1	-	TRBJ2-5	CSVVGEGTQYF	TGCAGCGTTGTAGGAGAGGGGACCCAGTACTTC
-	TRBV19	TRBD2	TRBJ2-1	CASSSRLAGVEQFF	TGTGCCAGTAGTTCCAGACTAGCGGGAGTTGAGCAGTTCTTC
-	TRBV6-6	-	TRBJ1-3	CASSYGLGGNTIYF	TGTGCCAGCAGTTACGGGTTAGGTGGAAACACCATATATTTT
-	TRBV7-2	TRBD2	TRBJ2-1	CASSQRTSRGNEQFF	TGTGCCAGCAGCCAAAGGACTAGTAGAGGGAATGAGCAGTTCTTC
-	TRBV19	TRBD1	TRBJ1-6	CASSITDRVRSPLHF	TGTGCCAGTAGTATTACGGACAGGGTACGATCACCCCTCCACTTT
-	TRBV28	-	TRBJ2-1	CASITSPPTYNEQFF	TGTGCCAGCATCACGAGCCCCCCCACATACAATGAGCAGTTCTTC
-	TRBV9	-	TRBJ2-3	CASSVESGTLSTDTQYF	TGTGCCAGCAGCGTAGAATCGGGGACACTAAGCACAGATACGCAGTATTTT